The 22 T cell receptor beta chains reported below all come from one sample, sequenced in a study of tumor-infiltrating lymphocytes in primary liver carcinoma. Unsorted whole blood supplied the blood RNA, and germline DNA was isolated too. With a constant-region primer, TCR beta cDNA was made from about 0.5 ug of total RNA. Libraries covering TCR beta were generated through three nested multiplex PCR rounds (using a slightly modified ARM-PCR). Primers for the first two PCR rounds were TRBV1-TRBV30 forward primers and a C-beta reverse primer (about 9 cycles per round). TCRdb passed the multiplex PCR reads through MiXCR, listing each CDR3 protein once. Seen here are some 320,000 distinct CDR3 sequences, about 62% observed once, and the top ten hold roughly 10%. The sample consisted of peripheral blood. The receptors come from a man aged 40-49 years with primary liver carcinoma and hepatitis B virus infection.

The chain couples TRBV29-1 to TRBJ1-1; D perhaps matches TRBD1 (5 bases). This CDR3 comprises 12 residues. In germline, CDR1 is SQVTM, CDR2 ANQGSEA. The DNA of the CDR3 is TGCAACGTGAAAGGGGTTAGAACTGAAGCTTTCTTT. Its translation: CNVKGVRTEAFF.

Comments on this clonotype: A read error may explain this, as a much larger clone is one base away. The gene calls are TRBV6-6 and TRBJ2-1; 9 bases map to TRBD2. Germline values: CDR1 MNHNY, CDR2 SVGAGI (reference sequence). The CDR3 is 15 amino acids. The CDR3 DNA reads as TGTGCCAGCAGCTTCCTAGCGGGAAGCTACAATGAGCTGTTCTTC. It codes for CASSFLAGSYNELFF.

Concerning this clonotype itself: An end of the junction differs from the germline gene, which may be a read error. V gene TRBV4-1 combines with J gene TRBJ2-3, with 8 bases identical to TRBD2. CDR3 length: 15 amino acids. CDR1 and CDR2 from the germline V gene are MGHRA and YSYEKL. CDR3 loop: CASSHGTRVSDPQYF. Here the CDR3 DNA reads TGCGCCAGCAGCCACGGGACTAGGGTATCAGATCCGCAGTATTTT.

This clonotype has at least ten counts. This chain links TRBV29-1 with TRBJ2-7; no reliable D call. The germline V and J ends were trimmed by 6 bases and 7 bases, with 19 bases remaining between them. The CDR3 sequence is 13 residues long. Germline lookup yields CDR1 SQVTM and CDR2 ANQGSEA. CDR3 in amino acids: CSVKVGILREQYF. The CDR3 DNA is TGCAGCGTAAAGGTGGGGATTCTACGGGAGCAGTACTTC.

About this clonotype itself: With a much larger clone just one base away, this may be a read error. The CDR3 sequence is CASGIRGSSHNEQFF. CDR3 nucleotide sequence: TGTGCCAGCGGTATCAGGGGAAGCTCCCACAATGAGCAGTTCTTC. This chain connects TRBV6-5 to TRBJ2-1; weak D call: TRBD1 (6 bases). This CDR3 comprises 15 residues. Germline V gene lookup returns CDR1 MNHEY and CDR2 SVGAGI.

This chain links TRBV28 with TRBJ1-6; 10 nucleotides match TRBD1. This CDR3 spans 17 amino acids. The V gene end was trimmed by 1 base and the J gene end by 7 bases; junction bases not matched to a gene: 7. Germline-derived CDR1 and CDR2 are MDHEN and SYDVKM. The CDR3 spells CASSLYGTGVKNSPLHF. The CDR3 nucleotides read TGTGCCAGCAGTTTATACGGGACAGGGGTGAAAAATTCACCCCTCCACTTT.

Comment on this clonotype: A clone one base away is much larger, so this may be a read error. This rearrangement joins TRBV6-5 to TRBJ1-2; D is unresolved. The CDR3 contains 14 residues. Germline values: CDR1 MNHEY, CDR2 SVGAGI. The germline V and J ends were trimmed by 2 bases and 4 bases, with 11 bases remaining between them. The CDR3 DNA reads as TGTGCCAGCAGTTACGACGGCGTTTCCTATGGCTACACCTTC. Translating gives CASSYDGVSYGYTF.

Turning to this clonotype: A read error may explain this, as a much larger clone is one base away. In DNA, the CDR3 is TGTGCCAGCAGTTATGGAGAACGGACAGATACGCAGTATTTT. It yields the protein CASSYGERTDTQYF. The chain carries TRBV6-5 and TRBJ2-3; D is uncertain. V gave up 3 bases and J gave up 3 bases, with 10 bases separating them. Germline loops: CDR1 MNHEY, CDR2 SVGAGI. The CDR3 loop spans 14 amino acids.

As for this clonotype: A read error may explain this, as a much larger clone is one base away. The rearrangement uses TRBV30 and TRBJ2-7, with 11 bases that match TRBD2. V was clipped by 5 bases and J by 1 base; unmatched bases: 4. The CDR3 has 14 amino acids. Germline CDR1 is GTSNPN and CDR2 is SVGIG (reference sequence). CDR3 loop: CAWGGLAESYEQYF. CDR3 bases: TGTGCCTGGGGGGGACTAGCGGAGTCCTACGAGCAGTACTTC. Full variable domain (outside the CDR3, taken from reference TRBV30 and TRBJ2-7): SQTIHQWPATLVQPVGSPLSLECTVEGTSNPNLYWYRQAAGRGLQLLFYSVGIGQISSEVPQNLSASRPQDRQFILSSKKLLLSDSGFYLCAWGGLAESYEQYFGPGTRLTVT.

Note on this clonotype: A much larger clone differs from this one at a single base, so this may be a read error. This chain uses TRBV12-5 with TRBJ2-3; D is unresolved. The CDR3 runs to 14 residues. Germline CDR1 LGHNT, CDR2 FRNRAP. The CDR3 coding sequence is TGTGCTAGTGGTTTGGATAGCCGGAAGGATACGCAGTTTTTT. Amino acid sequence: CASGLDSRKDTQFF.

Worth noting for this clonotype: A read error is possible here, since a much larger clone lies one base away. The rearrangement links TRBV6-6 to TRBJ2-5; 8 bases fit TRBD1. Germline assignment: CDR1 MNHNY and CDR2 SVGAGI (reference sequence). The CDR3 has 15 amino acids. CDR3 DNA sequence: TGTGCCAGCAGTTACCAGGGGACAGGAGGAGAGACCCAGTGCTTC. It specifies CASSYQGTGGETQCF.

On this clonotype itself: A much bigger clone sits one base away, suggesting this may be a read error. The V gene is TRBV6-6, the J gene TRBJ2-7, with 9 bases fitting TRBD1. This CDR3 comprises 13 residues. J gave up 7 bases and V 10 bases, and 11 bases lay outside the gene matches. The germline gives CDR1 MNHNY, CDR2 SVGAGI (reference sequence). CDR3 in DNA: TGTGCCATCAGGTCCGGGACAGGGAGGGAGCAGTACTTC. Residues: CAIRSGTGREQYF.

The rearrangement joins TRBV5-1 to TRBJ1-6, with D uncertain. From germline, CDR1 is SGHRS and CDR2 YFSETQ. Between the trimmed V and J ends, which lost 0 bases and 7 bases, there was a span of 11 bases. CDR3 length: 15 residues. This CDR3 reads CASSLEPVNNSPLHF. The CDR3 nucleotides are TGCGCCAGCAGCTTGGAGCCAGTAAACAATTCACCCCTCCACTTT.

Concerning this clonotype: A read error is possible here, since a much larger clone lies one base away. This sequence joins TRBV6-1 and TRBJ2-2, with TRBD1 matching over 9 bases. V was clipped by 7 bases and J by 6 bases; unmatched bases: 6. Germline CDR1 MNHNS, CDR2 SASEGT. The CDR3 is made up of 14 amino acids. CDR3 sequence: CASMGTGRAGELFF. Written as DNA, the CDR3 is TGTGCCAGCATGGGGACAGGGCGAGCCGGGGAGCTGTTTTTT.

This clonotype was seen more than once but under ten times. V and J are TRBV10-2 and TRBJ2-7; 7 bases agree with TRBD1. The junction had 16 bases not matched to a gene; V was cut back by 6 bases and J by 5 bases. The CDR3 has 16 residues. Germline assignment: CDR1 WSHSY and CDR2 SAAADI. The CDR3 protein is CASRLAAGTATHEQYF. CDR3 DNA: TGCGCCAGCAGGCTGGCCGCCGGGACAGCAACCCACGAGCAGTACTTC.

A note on this clonotype: Just one base apart from a much larger clone, this may be a read error. The chain is built from TRBV30 and TRBJ2-3; D remains ambiguous. V was cut by 8 bases and J by 10 bases, with 19 bases left in between. Germline-derived CDR1 and CDR2 are GTSNPN and SVGIG (reference sequence). CDR3 length: 12 amino acids. The DNA of the CDR3 is TGTGCCGGAAGTCCGCACCGAGGAGCGCAGTATTTT. Residues: CAGSPHRGAQYF.

Notes on this clonotype: The junction and the germline gene differ at one end; a read error may be behind it. The chain combines TRBV2 with TRBJ1-5; TRBD1 aligns across 8 bases. The CDR3 covers 19 residues. The V gene's germline CDR1 is SNHLY and CDR2 FYNNEI. CDR3 sequence reads: CANSERSRIAGGLNQPQHF. The CDR3 bases are TGTGCCAACAGTGAGCGGTCGCGGATTGCAGGGGGCCTCAATCAGCCCCAGCATTTT.

This chain connects TRBV28 to TRBJ1-6, with D possibly matching TRBD1 (6 bases). This CDR3 comprises 16 residues. Germline V gene sequence: CDR1 MDHEN, CDR2 SYDVKM. V lost 6 bases and J lost 5, with 17 bases in between. CDR3 in DNA: TGTGCCAGCAGGCCGGTCCGGGGACAACATAATTCACCCCTCCACTTT. It codes for CASRPVRGQHNSPLHF.

Notes on this clonotype: One end of the junction varies from germline; a read error may be responsible. The chain carries TRBV11-3 and TRBJ1-1, with D possibly matching TRBD1 (6 bases). Germline CDR1 is SGHNT and CDR2 is YENEEA. The CDR3 contains 14 residues. The CDR3 nucleotides read TGTGCCAGCAGCTTGGACAGTATGAACATTGAAGCTTCCTTT. Translated, it gives CASSLDSMNIEASF.

This clonotype has ten or more counts. The gene calls are TRBV30 and TRBJ1-1; D is ambiguous. Trimming pared 2 bases from V and 6 bases from J, leaving 7 bases between. This CDR3 comprises 11 residues. Germline CDR1 reads GTSNPN; CDR2 reads SVGIG (reference sequence). Here the CDR3 DNA reads TGTGCCTGGAGTTCAAGGGCTGAAGCTTTCTTT. Amino acid sequence: CAWSSRAEAFF.

Comments on this clonotype: A read error is possible here, since a much larger clone lies one base away. This chain connects TRBV12-5 to TRBJ2-1; D tentatively reads TRBD1 or TRBD2 (5 bases each). Germline V lookup: CDR1 LGHNT, CDR2 FRNRAP. Trimming shortened V by 5 bases and J by 5 bases, and 13 bases separated the two germline ends. The CDR3 is 14 residues long. The CDR3 DNA reads TGTGCTAGTGGTCTCGGGGCTCGCAACAATGAGCAGTTCTTC. It yields the protein CASGLGARNNEQFF.

The sample holds many counts of this clonotype. This chain uses TRBV4-1 with TRBJ2-5; 7 bases fit TRBD2. The CDR3 is made up of 15 amino acids. The junction had 2 bases not matched to a gene; V was cut back by 1 base and J by 0 bases. The germline V gene has CDR1 MGHRA and CDR2 YSYEKL. The CDR3 DNA sequence: TGCGCCAGCAGCCAAGGTAGCGGGCACCAAGAGACCCAGTACTTC. Translated: CASSQGSGHQETQYF.